This passage covers 6 T cell receptor beta chains from one sample sequenced in a study of blood T cell repertoires in COVID-19. Measured with immunoSEQ multiplex PCR; TCRdb has only the in-frame clones, and not every one. The sample yields about 330,000 clones, 87% seen once. Sequencing was carried out using PBMCs or T cells enriched from blood (not recorded which). The receptors derive from a woman aged 25 to 39 who had recovered from COVID-19.

V usage is TRBV28 and J usage is TRBJ1-2, with 7 bases aligning to TRBD1. This CDR3 comprises 14 residues. Trimming took 6 bases from V and 4 from J; bases not matched to a gene: 8. Germline CDR1 is MDHEN and CDR2 is SYDVKM. CDR3 nucleotide sequence: TGTGCCAGCAGATCGACAGGGTCAAGCTATGGCTACACCTTC. The encoded protein is CASRSTGSSYGYTF.

This chain links TRBV5-5 with TRBJ1-1; the D is unclear. There are 15 residues in the CDR3. The V gene's germline CDR1 is SGHKS and CDR2 YYEKEE (reference sequence). V dropped 4 bases and J dropped 2 bases, with 15 bases sitting between them. Written as DNA, the CDR3 is TGTGCCAGCAGCCGAACGTCGGCGGCCAACACTGAAGCTTTCTTT. As protein: CASSRTSAANTEAFF.

The CDR3: CASSEGYYSGGAGHEQFF. The CDR3 DNA reads TGCGCCAGCAGTGAGGGATATTATAGCGGGGGGGCCGGTCATGAGCAGTTCTTC. The chain carries TRBV10-1 and TRBJ2-1; the match to TRBD2 covers 11 bases. With 2 bases clipped from V and 8 bases from J, the junction kept 14 bases outside the gene matches. Per germline, CDR1 WNHNN and CDR2 SYGVQD (reference sequence). The CDR3 contains 18 residues.

The chain has TRBV5-6 and TRBJ2-2, with D unresolved. The CDR3 has 13 residues. Trimming shortened V by 0 bases and J by 7 bases, and 7 bases separated the two germline ends. Per germline, CDR1 SGHDT and CDR2 YYEEEE. CDR3 bases: TGTGCCAGCAGCTTGGGCGTCCTCGGGGAGCTGTTTTTT. Translating gives CASSLGVLGELFF.

The CDR3 spells CASSLGQRNEKLFF. In DNA form, the CDR3 reads TGTGCCAGCAGCTTGGGACAGCGTAATGAAAAACTGTTTTTT. V usage is TRBV5-8 and J usage is TRBJ1-4; possibly TRBD1 for D (5 bases). The V gene lost 0 bases and the J gene lost 4 bases, with 7 bases spanning the gap. The germline gives CDR1 SGHTS, CDR2 YDEGEE. This CDR3 has 14 amino acids.

The chain is built from TRBV4-1 and TRBJ2-7; tentative D call: TRBD1 (6 bases). The ends were cut back, 0 bases at V and 3 bases at J, with 18 bases in the middle. The CDR3 runs to 17 residues. Germline lookup yields CDR1 MGHRA and CDR2 YSYEKL. The CDR3 region is CASSQDPDRNLYYEQYF. As DNA, the CDR3 is TGCGCCAGCAGCCAAGACCCTGACAGGAACCTCTACTACGAGCAGTACTTC.